This T cell receptor beta chain was found in a study of response to subunit inactivated influenza vaccine. Findings and caveats of the study: That few new T cells are recruited by each seasonal influenza vaccination was the authors' suggestion.

MiXCR, applied by TCRdb to the RT-PCR reads, yields one record per CDR3 protein. The table lists around 710,000 distinct CDR3 sequences, about 14% of them singletons. This clonotype appeared many times. Its antigen is unidentified. CDR1 SGHAT and CDR2 FQNNGV come from the germline V gene. Trimming took 3 bases from V and 9 from J; bases not matched to a gene: 3. The CDR3 is made up of 13 amino acids. The sample consisted of PBMCs from blood, taken approximately 15 days before vaccination. The gene calls are TRBV11-2 and TRBJ2-1; TRBD2 matches at 9 bases. The TCR originated in a man aged 45 to 65 who received an inactivated influenza vaccine. The DNA of the CDR3 is TGTGCCAGCAGCTTTAGCGGGAGAGGTGAGCAGTTCTTC. Protein: CASSFSGRGEQFF.